Listed here are 28 T cell receptor beta chains from one sample, sequenced in a study of T cell repertoires in cytomegalovirus infection. Antigen specificity for these receptors is unknown. TCRdb re-called the reads through MiXCR, storing one row per CDR3 protein. The sample has about 920,000 distinct CDR3 sequences; more than 25% are singletons. This sample comprised cultured CD8+ T cells from PBMCs, obtained from culture after CMV antigen stimulation. These receptors were obtained from a human donor in good health (CMV status not recorded). Some clones in this sample may be carry-over from other donors' samples.

Comments on this clonotype: One end of the junction does not line up with germline, which may come from a read error. CDR3 residues: CASNAGGTGEPFF. CDR3 coding DNA: TGCGCCAGCAACGCGGGGGGGACCGGGGAGCCGTTTTTT. The chain recombines TRBV10-2 with TRBJ2-2; 9 bases match TRBD2. CDR1 is WSHSY, CDR2 SAAADI, per germline. This CDR3 contains 13 residues.

This clonotype was seen ten or more times. The CDR3 protein is CASSSTYNEQFF. In nucleotides, the CDR3 is TGTGCCAGCAGCTCCACCTACAATGAGCAGTTCTTC. The genes are TRBV7-9 and TRBJ2-1; D not resolved. The CDR3 is made up of 12 amino acids. V lost 4 bases, J lost 2 bases, and 3 bases lay in between. In germline, CDR1 is SEHNR, CDR2 FQNEAQ (reference sequence). Drawing the rest from reference TRBV7-9 and TRBJ2-1, the complete variable domain is DTGVSQNPRHKITKRGQNVTFRCDPISEHNRLYWYRQTLGQGPEFLTYFQNEAQLEKSRLLSDRFSAERPKGSFSTLEIQRTEQGDSAMYLCASSSTYNEQFFGPGTRLTVL.

The chain carries TRBV12-3 or TRBV12-4 and TRBJ2-1; tentatively, D is TRBD1 (5 bases). The V end lost 5 bases, the J end lost 6 bases, and 14 bases lay between the germline ends. This CDR3 is 14 amino acids long. The CDR3 sequence: CASSPGVGVNEQFF. The CDR3 DNA is TGTGCCAGCAGTCCAGGAGTAGGGGTCAATGAGCAGTTCTTC.

V usage is TRBV5-5 and J usage is TRBJ1-6, with a tentative D call TRBD1 (5 bases). Trimming pared 4 bases from V and 3 bases from J, leaving 11 bases between. Germline V lookup: CDR1 SGHKS, CDR2 YYEKEE (reference sequence). The CDR3 spans 15 residues. The CDR3 bases are TGTGCCAGCAGCCCCCGTCAGGGCTATAATTCACCCCTCCACTTT. Translating gives CASSPRQGYNSPLHF.

The gene calls are TRBV6-1 and TRBJ2-3; TRBD2 agrees at 9 bases. The CDR3 runs 16 residues. CDR1 MNHNS and CDR2 SASEGT come from the germline V gene. The J segment lost 3 bases and the V segment lost 2 bases, leaving 6 bases of the junction unmatched. The CDR3 spells CASSEYGLAKTDTQYF. DNA for the CDR3: TGTGCCAGCAGTGAATATGGACTAGCGAAAACAGATACGCAGTATTTT.

This clonotype was detected only once. The V and J genes are TRBV20-1 and TRBJ2-3; D possibly corresponds to TRBD1 (6 bases). Germline assignment: CDR1 DFQATT and CDR2 SNEGSKA (reference sequence). Trimming left V 5 bases short and J 0 bases short, with 27 bases between. This CDR3 has 19 residues. The chain's CDR3 is CSAPAPALFGQISTDTQYF. CDR3 bases: TGCAGTGCTCCAGCCCCCGCCCTCTTCGGACAGATTAGCACAGATACGCAGTATTTT.

This clonotype turned up a few times. The chain carries TRBV12-3 or TRBV12-4 and TRBJ2-1; no clear D gene. This CDR3 is built from 13 residues. V shed 2 bases and J shed 7 bases, with 9 bases lying between them. The CDR3: CASSLIASNEQFF. The CDR3 nucleotides read TGTGCCAGCAGTTTAATCGCGTCGAATGAGCAGTTCTTC.

This clonotype was seen a few times. The chain uses TRBV12-3 or TRBV12-4 and TRBJ1-5; 8 positions agree with TRBD1. J was trimmed by 6 bases and V by 5 bases; bases with no gene match: 9. The CDR3 runs to 15 residues. In DNA, the CDR3 is TGTGCCAGCAGTCAGGGACAGGATCACGTTCAGCCCCAGCATTTT. The encoded protein is CASSQGQDHVQPQHF.

The sample holds a few counts of this clonotype. J is TRBJ1-1 and V is TRBV7-9; D gene ambiguous. Between the trimmed V and J ends, which lost 5 bases and 7 bases, there was a span of 5 bases. The CDR3 covers 10 residues. Germline CDR1 SEHNR, CDR2 FQNEAQ (reference sequence). This CDR3 is CASSQFEAFF. Written as DNA, the CDR3 is TGTGCCAGCAGCCAATTTGAAGCTTTCTTT. Full variable domain (remainder filled in from reference TRBV7-9 and TRBJ1-1): DTGVSQNPRHKITKRGQNVTFRCDPISEHNRLYWYRQTLGQGPEFLTYFQNEAQLEKSRLLSDRFSAERPKGSFSTLEIQRTEQGDSAMYLCASSQFEAFFGQGTRLTVV.

This clonotype has more than one count but fewer than ten. The genes are TRBV6-5 and TRBJ2-2, with no clear D. V was clipped by 0 bases and J by 9 bases, with 5 bases between them. The CDR3 runs 12 residues. CDR1 is MNHEY and CDR2 is SVGAGI in the germline V gene. The CDR3 reads CASSYSGWELFF. As DNA, the CDR3 is TGTGCCAGCAGTTACTCAGGCTGGGAGCTGTTTTTT.

The genes are TRBV18 and TRBJ1-1, with 9 bases aligning to TRBD1. This CDR3 contains 16 residues. The V and J ends lost 1 base and 3 bases, in that order; junction bases with no gene match: 6. Germline CDR1 is KGHSH and CDR2 is LQKENI. The CDR3 sequence is CASSPRGQGYDTEAFF. In DNA form, the CDR3 reads TGTGCCAGCTCACCACGTGGACAGGGGTACGACACTGAAGCTTTCTTT.

CDR3 DNA sequence: TGTGCCAGCCTGAGGCGACACCCCACAAACTATGGCTACACCTTC. This gives the protein CASLRRHPTNYGYTF. This chain links TRBV19 with TRBJ1-2; D unclear. V was cut by 9 bases and J by 2 bases, with 19 bases left in between. Per germline, CDR1 LNHDA and CDR2 SQIVND (reference sequence). CDR3 length: 15 residues.

The chain carries TRBV2 and TRBJ1-2; perhaps TRBD1 as D (6 bases). The germline V gene has CDR1 SNHLY and CDR2 FYNNEI. This CDR3 contains 14 residues. The germline V and J ends were trimmed by 6 bases and 7 bases, with 18 bases remaining between them. This chain's CDR3 is CASRGGEFLFGYTF. CDR3 nucleotide sequence: TGTGCCAGCAGAGGGGGGGAGTTTTTGTTTGGCTACACCTTC.

This chain links TRBV5-1 with TRBJ2-7; the D is unclear. V was pared by 0 bases and J by 3 bases, with 10 bases between. The CDR3 totals 14 residues. CDR1 is SGHRS and CDR2 is YFSETQ in the germline V gene. Written as DNA, the CDR3 is TGCGCCAGCAGCTTGGGAGACACCCTCTACGAGCAGTACTTC. Translated, it gives CASSLGDTLYEQYF.

The chain links TRBV2 to TRBJ1-2, with D perhaps TRBD1 (5 bases). The V gene's germline CDR1 is SNHLY and CDR2 FYNNEI. V lost 1 base to trimming and J lost 4 bases, with 7 bases between them. This CDR3 is 13 amino acids long. The DNA of the CDR3 is TGTGCCAGCAGTGAAGGGGACCCCTATGGCTACACCTTC. This sequence encodes CASSEGDPYGYTF.

The chain is built from TRBV6-6 and TRBJ2-1; a possible D gene is TRBD2 (6 bases). Germline V gives CDR1 MNHNY, CDR2 SVGAGI (reference sequence). V lost 7 bases and J lost 5, with 18 bases in between. The CDR3 loop spans 15 amino acids. The CDR3 reads CASKRLVTLDNEQFF. For the CDR3, the DNA is TGTGCCAGCAAGCGACTAGTGACACTCGACAATGAGCAGTTCTTC.

On this clonotype itself: One end of the junction fails to match germline, which may point to a read error. This chain links TRBV7-6 with TRBJ1-1; a possible D gene is TRBD1 (6 bases). The CDR3 contains 14 residues. The germline gives CDR1 SGHVS, CDR2 FNYEAQ. This CDR3 reads CASSLALGGTEPFF. CDR3 in DNA: TGTGCCAGCAGCTTAGCGCTGGGGGGCACTGAACCTTTCTTT.

Of note for this clonotype: A much larger clone is a single base away; this may be a read error. The V gene is TRBV7-3, the J gene TRBJ1-1; 8 nucleotides agree with TRBD1. Germline-derived CDR1 and CDR2 are SGHTA and FQGTGA. The length of the CDR3 is 15 residues. The CDR3 DNA is TGTGCCAGCAGCGTAACAGGGGGGGGGAACACTGAAGCTTTCTTT. Amino acids: CASSVTGGGNTEAFF.

This clonotype was observed a handful of times. The chain couples TRBV6-2 or TRBV6-3 to TRBJ2-7; 7 nucleotides match TRBD1. J lost 0 bases, V lost 7 bases, and 6 bases had no gene match. Germline CDR1 MNHEY, CDR2 SVGEGT. The CDR3 is 14 residues long. The CDR3 DNA reads TGTGCCAGCACCGCCGGGGACAGCTCCTACGAGCAGTACGTC. Translation gives CASTAGDSSYEQYV.

This clonotype has at least ten counts. The chain carries TRBV7-9 and TRBJ2-1, with D possibly TRBD1 on 5 matching bases. The CDR3 runs to 15 residues. The germline gives CDR1 SEHNR, CDR2 FQNEAQ (reference sequence). V dropped 6 bases and J dropped 4 bases, with 16 bases sitting between them. CDR3 sequence: CASSSDTRLYNEQFF. Written as DNA, the CDR3 is TGTGCCAGCAGTTCGGACACCCGGCTATACAATGAGCAGTTCTTC.

This clonotype was picked up a small number of times. This chain links TRBV27 with TRBJ2-3; D call uncertain. The V gene's germline CDR1 is MNHEY and CDR2 SMNVEV (reference sequence). Deletions cut 3 bases from V and 3 bases from J, with 13 bases between. The CDR3 runs 15 residues. CDR3 loop: CASSLTVFLTDTQYF. CDR3 bases: TGTGCCAGCAGTTTGACTGTCTTTTTAACAGATACGCAGTATTTT.

The V and J genes are TRBV14 and TRBJ2-7; D is ambiguous. The CDR3 runs to 12 residues. The germline V and J ends were trimmed by 11 bases and 0 bases, with 11 bases remaining between them. CDR1 SGHDN and CDR2 FVKESK come from the germline V gene. The CDR3 region has the DNA TGTGCCCTGGCAGCGAGCTCCTACGAGCAGTACTTC. Protein product: CALAASSYEQYF.

Ten or more counts support this clonotype. J is TRBJ1-2 and V is TRBV7-2; 8 bases match TRBD1. Losses at the gene ends were 3 bases for V and 2 bases for J; bases not matched to a gene: 2. The CDR3 consists of 14 residues. Germline values: CDR1 SGHTA, CDR2 FQGNSA. CDR3 bases: TGTGCCAGCAGCTTCCGGGACAGGAACTATGGCTACACCTTC. It codes for CASSFRDRNYGYTF.

J is TRBJ2-3 and V is TRBV14; TRBD2 matches 8 bases. The germline V gene encodes CDR1 SGHDN and CDR2 FVKESK. J gave up 4 bases and V 6 bases, and 24 bases lay outside the gene matches. The CDR3 is made up of 20 amino acids. The CDR3 spells CASSPRTSGLDLPNADTQYF. The CDR3 DNA reads as TGTGCCAGCAGTCCAAGAACTTCGGGACTAGATCTTCCTAATGCAGATACGCAGTATTTT.

The chain carries TRBV6-5 and TRBJ2-7; D uncertain. The V end was cut by 0 bases, the J end by 2 bases, with 11 bases between. The CDR3 runs to 15 residues. Germline lookup yields CDR1 MNHEY and CDR2 SVGAGI. CDR3 protein: CASSYSKGLAYEQYV. CDR3 sequence (DNA): TGTGCCAGCAGTTACTCGAAGGGCCTTGCCTACGAGCAGTACGTC.

This clonotype was seen a few times. This chain joins TRBV6-2 or TRBV6-3 and TRBJ2-1, with D perhaps TRBD2 (5 bases). V lost 6 bases and J 5 bases, leaving 23 bases between the germline ends. There are 17 residues in the CDR3. Germline V gene lookup returns CDR1 MNHEY and CDR2 SVGEGT. CDR3 bases: TGTGCCAGCAGCCCGACGGGATCCCTCCCCGGCCACAATGAGCAGTTCTTC. Translated: CASSPTGSLPGHNEQFF.

This clonotype was observed a few times. This chain connects TRBV6-6 to TRBJ1-5, with D possibly being TRBD1 (5 bases). The germline CDR1 and CDR2 sequences are MNHNY and SVGAGI (reference sequence). V was cut by 0 bases and J by 4 bases, with 13 bases left in between. The CDR3 spans 16 residues. The CDR3 protein is CASSYSGRVRNQPQHF. CDR3 coding DNA: TGTGCCAGCAGTTACTCGGGCAGGGTAAGGAATCAGCCCCAGCATTTT.

The V and J genes are TRBV6-6 and TRBJ1-2; D ambiguous. CDR1 is MNHNY and CDR2 is SVGAGI in the germline V gene (reference sequence). The V gene lost 6 bases and the J gene lost 5 bases, with 16 bases spanning the gap. This CDR3 contains 14 residues. CDR3 sequence reads: CASSDYPSKYGYTF. CDR3 bases: TGTGCCAGCAGCGACTACCCCTCGAAATATGGCTACACCTTC.